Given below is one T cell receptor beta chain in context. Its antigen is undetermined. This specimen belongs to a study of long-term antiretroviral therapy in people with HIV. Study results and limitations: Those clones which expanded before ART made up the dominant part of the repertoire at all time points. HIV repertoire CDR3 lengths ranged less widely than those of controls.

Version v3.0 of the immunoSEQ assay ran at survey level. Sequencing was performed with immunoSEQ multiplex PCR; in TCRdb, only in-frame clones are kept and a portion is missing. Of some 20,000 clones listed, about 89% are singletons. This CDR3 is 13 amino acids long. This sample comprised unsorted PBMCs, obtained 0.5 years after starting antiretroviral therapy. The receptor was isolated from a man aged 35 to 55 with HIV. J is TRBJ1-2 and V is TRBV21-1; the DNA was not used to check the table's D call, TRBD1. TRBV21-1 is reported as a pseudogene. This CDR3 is CASSGRVSYGYTF. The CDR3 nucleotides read TGTGCCAGCTCAGGCAGGGTGAGCTATGGCTACACCTTC.